The next 13 T cell receptor beta chains were all read from a single sample in a study of blood T cell repertoires in COVID-19. This table comes from immunoSEQ multiplex PCR, and its TCRdb copy is limited to in-frame clones, with some not included. The sample contains fewer than 300,000 clones, roughly 89% of which appear only once. Sample: PBMCs or T cells enriched from blood (not recorded which). Receptors originate from a middle-aged man who had recovered from COVID-19.

The table lists this clone with a count of one. The V and J genes are TRBV19 and TRBJ2-2; TRBD2 is a possible D gene (5 bases). CDR1 is LNHDA, CDR2 SQIVND, per germline (reference sequence). The CDR3 is made up of 15 amino acids. V was pared by 3 bases and J by 4 bases, with 12 bases between. The CDR3 here is CASSIQGRGTGELFF. The CDR3 DNA is TGTGCCAGTAGTATCCAAGGTCGGGGCACCGGGGAGCTGTTTTTT.

The chain combines TRBV30 with TRBJ1-5; maybe TRBD1 (6 bases). The V and J ends lost 8 bases and 3 bases respectively, with 20 bases between them. Per the germline V gene, CDR1 is GTSNPN and CDR2 is SVGIG (reference sequence). The CDR3 is made up of 15 amino acids. The chain's CDR3 is CAATSSNRDNQPQHF. CDR3 nucleotides: TGTGCCGCTACAAGCAGCAACAGGGACAATCAGCCCCAGCATTTT.

In its sample, this clone was seen a few times. V is TRBV4-1 and J is TRBJ1-2; 10 nucleotides match TRBD1. Germline CDR1 is MGHRA and CDR2 is YSYEKL. This CDR3 has 17 amino acids. V was pared by 0 bases and J by 4 bases, with 8 bases of the junction left unmatched. The CDR3 sequence: CASSQEIQTGGLYGYTF. CDR3 DNA: TGCGCCAGCAGCCAAGAGATCCAGACAGGGGGCCTCTATGGCTACACCTTC.

The chain carries TRBV10-2 and TRBJ1-5; TRBD1 is a possible D gene (5 bases). The CDR3 has 12 amino acids. With 3 bases removed from V and 7 bases from J, the gap between germline ends came to 7 bases. The germline V gene encodes CDR1 WSHSY and CDR2 SAAADI. The CDR3 DNA is TGCGCCAGCAGTGACAGGGCGCAGCCCCAGCATTTT. This encodes CASSDRAQPQHF.

The chain recombines TRBV6-1 with TRBJ1-5; D is ambiguous. V was pared by 2 bases and J by 6 bases, with 17 bases between. The length of the CDR3 is 16 residues. Germline V gene lookup returns CDR1 MNHNS and CDR2 SASEGT. This CDR3 is CASSEPPGSAGQPQHF. CDR3 DNA: TGTGCCAGCAGTGAACCCCCGGGGAGTGCAGGTCAGCCCCAGCATTTT.

V gene TRBV19 combines with J gene TRBJ1-5, with D possibly TRBD1 on 5 matching bases. The CDR3 is 15 residues long. V gave up 6 bases and J gave up 5 bases, with 17 bases separating them. Germline V CDR1 and CDR2: LNHDA, SQIVND (reference sequence). The CDR3 nucleotides read TGTGCCAGTAGCCTCCTAGACAGTTATTATCAGCCCCAGCATTTT. Amino acid sequence: CASSLLDSYYQPQHF.

The gene calls are TRBV11-2 and TRBJ1-4; no definite D call. Germline CDR1 and CDR2: SGHAT and FQNNGV. The V and J ends lost 5 bases and 5 bases respectively, with 9 bases between them. The CDR3 extends over 13 amino acids. The chain's CDR3 is CASSIGRNEKLFF. The DNA of the CDR3 is TGTGCCAGCAGCATCGGTCGAAATGAAAAACTGTTTTTT. Full variable domain (rest looked up from reference TRBV11-2 and TRBJ1-4): EAGVAQSPRYKIIEKRQSVAFWCNPISGHATLYWYQQILGQGPKLLIQFQNNGVVDDSQLPKDRFSAERLKGVDSTLKIQPAKLEDSAVYLCASSIGRNEKLFFGSGTQLSVL.

CDR3 nucleotides: TGCGCCAGCAGCTCGAACGTCGGGGGGATTGGACCAGATACGCAGTATTTT. Its translation is CASSSNVGGIGPDTQYF. This chain links TRBV5-1 with TRBJ2-3; TRBD2 agrees at 7 bases. J lost 4 bases, V lost 3 bases, and 14 bases had no gene match. Germline CDR1 reads SGHRS; CDR2 reads YFSETQ. The CDR3 extends over 17 amino acids.

The chain carries TRBV9 and TRBJ1-1; D is undetermined. CDR3 length equals 13 residues. V was trimmed by 3 bases and J by 4 bases, leaving 10 bases between them. Germline V CDR1 and CDR2: SGDLS, YYNGEE. The CDR3 protein is CASSAERGTEAFF. The CDR3 region has the DNA TGTGCCAGCAGCGCTGAGAGAGGCACTGAAGCTTTCTTT.

This chain uses TRBV7-6 with TRBJ2-3; 14 bases map to TRBD2. Per germline, CDR1 SGHVS and CDR2 FNYEAQ. The length of the CDR3 is 17 residues. Trimming removed 5 bases from V and 6 bases from J; junction bases left unmatched: 10. CDR3: CASSPGTSGGGGDTQYF. Here the CDR3 DNA reads TGTGCCAGCAGCCCAGGGACTAGCGGGGGAGGGGGGGATACGCAGTATTTT.

On this clone: This sample includes further DNA sequences coding for the same CDR3. The gene calls are TRBV12-3 or TRBV12-4 and TRBJ1-5, with TRBD1 as a possible D gene (5 bases). V shed 3 bases and J shed 4 bases, with 7 bases lying between them. The CDR3 is 13 residues long. CDR3 coding DNA: TGTGCCAGCAGTTTCGGGGGGAATCAGCCCCAGCATTTT. Residues: CASSFGGNQPQHF.

V and J are TRBV30 and TRBJ1-2; D may be TRBD1 (5 bases). Trimming shortened V by 4 bases and J by 4 bases, and 16 bases separated the two germline ends. Germline V gene lookup returns CDR1 GTSNPN and CDR2 SVGIG (reference sequence). The CDR3 is made up of 14 amino acids. The CDR3 sequence is CAWKGRAVLYGYTF. CDR3 bases: TGTGCCTGGAAAGGCAGGGCCGTTCTCTATGGCTACACCTTC.

V gene TRBV30 combines with J gene TRBJ2-7, with 10 bases that match TRBD1. CDR3 size: 13 residues. Germline loops: CDR1 GTSNPN, CDR2 SVGIG (reference sequence). Germline trimming cut 4 bases from V and 5 bases from J; bases unmatched to any gene: 5. CDR3 bases: TGTGCCTGGACCGGGACAGGGGACCACGAGCAGTACTTC. Protein sequence: CAWTGTGDHEQYF. Variable domain in full (rest from reference TRBV30 and TRBJ2-7): SQTIHQWPATLVQPVGSPLSLECTVEGTSNPNLYWYRQAAGRGLQLLFYSVGIGQISSEVPQNLSASRPQDRQFILSSKKLLLSDSGFYLCAWTGTGDHEQYFGPGTRLTVT.